This T cell receptor beta chain was documented in a study of cytomegalovirus exposure and HLA in healthy donors. Whole-study context: Most donors, 70% to 85% of approximately 400 genotyped, fell in the Caucasian-associated ancestry cluster. Points from the study as a whole: Being productive about 90% or about 30% of the time was typical of most TCR beta V segments in an earlier analysis. One variant, a missense change in DCLRE1C, was linked in a later analysis to TCR beta V- and J-gene trimming. It was 150 or so TCR beta chains that were listed as cytomegalovirus-associated.

The CDR3 has 14 amino acids. Germline-derived CDR1 and CDR2 are SEHNR and FQNEAQ (reference sequence). V gave up 4 bases and J gave up 5 bases; unmatched junction bases: 5. As to this clone: Its antigen remains unidentified.

PCR primers comprised 60 Vbeta and 13 Jbeta primers. Produced via immunoSEQ multiplex PCR; TCRdb's table is partial and in-frame only. This repertoire shows under 120,000 clones, approximately 70% found once; its top ten account for less than 4.5%. This chain uses TRBV7-9 with TRBJ2-4; the match to TRBD2 covers 7 bases. The material sequenced was PBMCs. The clonotype was recovered from a young man in good health and CMV-seropositive. This CDR3 reads CASSWGGSENIQYF. The CDR3 bases are TGTGCCAGCAGCTGGGGAGGGTCGGAAAACATTCAGTACTTC. Full variable domain (remainder filled in from reference TRBV7-9 and TRBJ2-4): DTGVSQNPRHKITKRGQNVTFRCDPISEHNRLYWYRQTLGQGPEFLTYFQNEAQLEKSRLLSDRFSAERPKGSFSTLEIQRTEQGDSAMYLCASSWGGSENIQYFGAGTRLSVL.